This T cell receptor (beta chain) was identified during a study of technical replicates of blood from a few donors. The data were produced by immunoSEQ multiplex PCR, yet TCRdb's version contains in-frame clones alone and is incomplete. The profile covers roughly 93,000 clones, with approximately 96% appearing a single time and 0.2% to 0.25% taken by the ten largest. The junction had 3 bases not matched to a gene; V was cut back by 3 bases and J by 2 bases. The CDR3 contains 15 residues. The V gene's germline CDR1 is LNHDA and CDR2 SQIVND (reference sequence). The rearrangement joins TRBV19 to TRBJ1-2, with 10 bases fitting TRBD1. This TCR was sampled from a human donor in good health. Sequenced input: T cells isolated from PBMCs. The CDR3 DNA follows: TGTGCCAGTAGTATCCCGGGACAGGGGAACTATGGCTACACCTTC. Its translation: CASSIPGQGNYGYTF.